This TCR beta chain was sequenced in a study of Ad26.COV2.S vaccination and SARS-CoV-2 variants. Study overall: In the COV1001 trial, the donor was in the Ad26.COV2.S arm.

Treatment defined: around 19 received Ad26.COV2.S at low or high dose, single or two shots; about 5 received placebo; per-sample allocation not given. The samples date from day 63 after the first vaccine or placebo injection. The individual, an adult aged 18-55 years, was a donor in Boston. Trimming took 3 bases from V and 4 from J, leaving 4 bases between them. Germline V gives CDR1 SEHNR, CDR2 FQNEAQ (reference sequence). The length of the CDR3 is 13 residues. Some clones are missing from TCRdb's copy, which holds only in-frame ones; the method was immunoSEQ multiplex PCR. The repertoire holds fewer than 400,000 clones, with approximately 87% as singletons. About this clone: What it binds is unknown.

Whole-study results and caveats: Following vaccination, spike-specific CD8+ and CD4+ T cell responses reportedly exhibited substantial breadth.

The material sequenced was peripheral blood, taken in a trial of Ad26.COV2.S vaccine versus placebo. The receptor comes from a person between 18 and 65 years old who received the Ad26.COV2.S COVID-19 vaccine or a placebo. The genes are TRBV7-9 and TRBJ2-6; D remains ambiguous. The DNA for the CDR3 is TGTGCCAGCAGCTTCACGGGGGCCAACGTCCTGACTTTC. Protein product: CASSFTGANVLTF.